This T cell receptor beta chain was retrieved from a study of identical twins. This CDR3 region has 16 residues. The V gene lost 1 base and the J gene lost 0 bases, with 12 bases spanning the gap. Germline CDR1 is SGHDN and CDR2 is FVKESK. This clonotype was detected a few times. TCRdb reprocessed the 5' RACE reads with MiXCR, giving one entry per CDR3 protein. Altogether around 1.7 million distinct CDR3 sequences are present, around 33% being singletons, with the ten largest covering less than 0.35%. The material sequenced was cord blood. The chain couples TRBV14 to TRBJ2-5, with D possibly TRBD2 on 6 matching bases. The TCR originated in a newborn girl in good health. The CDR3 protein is CASSQVGTAYQETQYF. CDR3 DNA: TGTGCCAGCAGCCAAGTTGGGACTGCGTACCAAGAGACCCAGTACTTC.